Included here is one TCR beta chain sequence, with context. Its matching antigen is unknown. Naivety in CD8+ T cells corresponded to a CD45RO-CCR7+CD27+CD95- phenotype. The source of the sample is a study of CXCR3-negative and CXCR3-positive naive CD8 T cells. General study points: Greater hydrophobicity was found in TRB CDR3s of CXCR3-positive naive cells than of CXCR3-negative naive cells.

TRB cDNA libraries were made by UMI-labeled 5' RACE. TCRdb re-analyzed the 5' RACE reads; it lists each CDR3 protein once, without DNA. In total, the table holds some 140,000 distinct CDR3 sequences. The CDR3 extends over 14 amino acids. CDR1 is SQVTM and CDR2 is ANQGSEA in the germline V gene. Sequenced input: naive CXCR3+ CD8+ T cells from blood. This sample's subset: CD45RO-CCR7+CD27+CD95- naive CD8+ T cells expressing CXCR3 (TNR3+). The TCR comes from a human donor in good health. Some clones in this sample may be carry-over from other donors' samples. The chain has TRBV29-1 and TRBJ2-1; there is no DNA to check the TCRdb D call of TRBD1. This CDR3 is CSVEDPDRSPEQFF.